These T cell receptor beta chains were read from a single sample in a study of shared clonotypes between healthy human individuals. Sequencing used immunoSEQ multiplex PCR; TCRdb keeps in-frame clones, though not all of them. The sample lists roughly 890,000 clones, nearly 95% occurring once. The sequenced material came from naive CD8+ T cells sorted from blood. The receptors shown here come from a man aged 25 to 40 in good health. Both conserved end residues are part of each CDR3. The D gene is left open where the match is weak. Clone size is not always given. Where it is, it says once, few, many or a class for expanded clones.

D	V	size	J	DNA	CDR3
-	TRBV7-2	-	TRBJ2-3	TGTGCCAGCAGCCATGGACTTTCAAGCACAGATACGCAGTATTTT	CASSHGLSSTDTQYF
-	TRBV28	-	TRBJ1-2	TGTGCCAGCAGTTTAGACGGGGGCCGACTTTATGGCTACACCTTC	CASSLDGGRLYGYTF
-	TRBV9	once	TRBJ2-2	TGTGCCAGCAGCGTTGGTAACACCGGGGAGCTGTTTTTT	CASSVGNTGELFF
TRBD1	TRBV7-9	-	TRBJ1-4	TGTGCCAGCAGCCCCCGGACAGGAGGGGCTACTAATGAAAAACTGTTTTTT	CASSPRTGGATNEKLFF
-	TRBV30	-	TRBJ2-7	TGTGCCTGGACTAGCTCCTACGAGCAGTACTTC	CAWTSSYEQYF
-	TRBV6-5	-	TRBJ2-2	TGTGCCAGCAAAGTTTTCGGGGAGCTGTTTTTT	CASKVFGELFF
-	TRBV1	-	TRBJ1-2	TGCACCAGCAGCCAAGAAACCCCTCGCGCTAACTATGGCTACACCTTC	CTSSQETPRANYGYTF
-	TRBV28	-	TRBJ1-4	TGTGCCAGCAGTGCTACAACTAATGAAAAACTGTTTTTT	CASSATTNEKLFF
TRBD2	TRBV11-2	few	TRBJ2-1	TGTGCCAGCAGCTTAGATCGTGTGACTAGCGGGAGGTACAATGAGCAGTTCTTC	CASSLDRVTSGRYNEQFF
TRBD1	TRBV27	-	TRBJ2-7	TGTGCCAGCAGCCTTACAGGGGGTTCGGGCTACGAGCAGTACTTC	CASSLTGGSGYEQYF
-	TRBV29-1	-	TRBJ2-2	TGCAGCGTTGAAGATCAGGGAAACAGGAACACCGGGGAGCTGTTTTTT	CSVEDQGNRNTGELFF
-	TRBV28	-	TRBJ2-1	TGTGCCAGCACCGCCGGTTGGGGCGATGAGCAGTTCTTC	CASTAGWGDEQFF
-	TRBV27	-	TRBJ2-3	TGTGCCAGCAGTTTATCGACCCTGGGGGATACGCAGTATTTT	CASSLSTLGDTQYF
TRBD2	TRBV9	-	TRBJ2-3	TGTGCCAGCAGCCCCCCCCGGAGCGGGAGTGCAGATACGCAGTATTTT	CASSPPRSGSADTQYF
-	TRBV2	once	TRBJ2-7	TGTGCCAGCAGTGAAGAGACTCCCTACGAGCAGTACTTC	CASSEETPYEQYF
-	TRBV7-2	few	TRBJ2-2	TGTGCCAGCAGCTTATTGACCGGGGAGCTGTTTTTT	CASSLLTGELFF
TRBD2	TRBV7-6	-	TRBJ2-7	TGTGCCAGCACCGAGCGGGAGAATGACGAGCAGTACTTC	CASTERENDEQYF
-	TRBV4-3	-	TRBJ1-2	TGCGCCAGCAGCCAAGTTCTCTTCTCTACTGACAGTAACTATGGCTACACCTTC	CASSQVLFSTDSNYGYTF
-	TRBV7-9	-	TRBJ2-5	TGTGCCAGCAGCTTAGCGCGAGGGGAGACCCAGTACTTC	CASSLARGETQYF
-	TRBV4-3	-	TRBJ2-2	TGCGCCAGCAAAGTCTCCCACGCGAACACCGGGGAGCTGTTTTTT	CASKVSHANTGELFF
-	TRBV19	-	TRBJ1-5	TGTGCCAGTAGTATACGGCGGGGAAAGAGCAATCAGCCCCAGCATTTT	CASSIRRGKSNQPQHF
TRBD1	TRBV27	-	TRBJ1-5	TGTGCCAGCAGTAAGACAGGGGAACAGCCCCAGCATTTT	CASSKTGEQPQHF
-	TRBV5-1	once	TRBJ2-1	TGCGCCAGCAGCTTACTGAACGGACCCGGTGAGCAGTTCTTC	CASSLLNGPGEQFF
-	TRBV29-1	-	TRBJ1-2	TGCAGCGTCGCAGGTCTCTATGGCTACACCTTC	CSVAGLYGYTF
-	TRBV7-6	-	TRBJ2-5	TGTGCCAGCAGCTTAGAGGGCTCATTGTACCAAGAGACCCAGTACTTC	CASSLEGSLYQETQYF
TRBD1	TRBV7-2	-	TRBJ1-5	TGTGCCAGCAGCCCGTGGACAGGGTTCGACAACGTTCAGCCCCAGCATTTT	CASSPWTGFDNVQPQHF
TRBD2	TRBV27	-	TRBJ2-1	TGTGCCAGCAGTCCTACTAGCGGGACTTTATACAATGAGCAGTTCTTC	CASSPTSGTLYNEQFF
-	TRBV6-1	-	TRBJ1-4	TGTGCCAGCAGTGAGTGGACTCCGGGTGAAAAACTGTTTTTT	CASSEWTPGEKLFF
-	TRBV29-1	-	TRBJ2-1	TGCAGCGTTGAAGGTCCTATGGGGGTAGGCTCCTACAATGAGCAGTTCTTC	CSVEGPMGVGSYNEQFF
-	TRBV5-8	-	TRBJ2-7	TGTGCCAGCAGCCCGACCTCCTACGAGCAGTACTTC	CASSPTSYEQYF
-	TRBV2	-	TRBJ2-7	TGTGCCAGCGGTGACTCCTACGAGCAGTACTTC	CASGDSYEQYF
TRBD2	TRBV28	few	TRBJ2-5	TGTGCCAGCAGGTCGGGGTATAGGCTAGCGGGGTCTGGAAAAGAGACCCAGTACTTC	CASRSGYRLAGSGKETQYF
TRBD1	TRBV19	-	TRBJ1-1	TGTGCCAGTAGTATCGGGGACAGGGGACTAACTGAAGCTTTCTTT	CASSIGDRGLTEAFF
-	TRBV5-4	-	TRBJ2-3	TGTGCCAGCAGCCCCCGAGCTCGCACAGATACGCAGTATTTT	CASSPRARTDTQYF
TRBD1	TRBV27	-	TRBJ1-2	TGTGCCAGCAGTTCCCGCCTCAGGGGGCCTGATGGCTACACCTTC	CASSSRLRGPDGYTF
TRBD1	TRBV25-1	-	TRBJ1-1	TGTGCCAGCAGTGAATTGGCAGGGGGAATCACTGAAGCTTTCTTT	CASSELAGGITEAFF
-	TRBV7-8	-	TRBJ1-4	TGTGCCAGCAGCCCCCATTGGGTGGAAGGTGGGGAAAAACTGTTTTTT	CASSPHWVEGGEKLFF
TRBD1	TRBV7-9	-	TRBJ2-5	TGTGCCAGCAGCCCAACAGGGGTGGAAGAGACCCAGTACTTC	CASSPTGVEETQYF
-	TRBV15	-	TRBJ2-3	TGTGCCACCAGCAGAACGGGAGCTAGCACAGATACGCAGTATTTT	CATSRTGASTDTQYF
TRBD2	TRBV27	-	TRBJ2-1	TGTGCCAGCAGGACTGGACTAGGGGAGTTCTTC	CASRTGLGEFF
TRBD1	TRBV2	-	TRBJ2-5	TGTGCCAGCACAAGTACGGGACAGGGGAAAGAGACCCAGTACTTC	CASTSTGQGKETQYF